One sample yielded the 22 T cell receptor beta chains listed below, sequenced in a study of a mutant IDH1 vaccine in newly diagnosed glioma. Time point indicated: week 5, during vaccination. Doses comprised 300 ug of mutant IDH1 20-mer peptide each, plus topical imiquimod. These receptors' antigens are unknown. The repertoire was sequenced with immunoSEQ multiplex PCR; TCRdb's copy has only in-frame clones and lacks some. The repertoire has approximately 24,000 clones, approximately 80% of them found once; the top ten carry over 9%. Sample: PBMCs, taken from a glioma patient whose treatment included an IDH1 peptide vaccine. The receptor source for this set is a man between 40 and 49 years old with glioma.

This chain joins TRBV29-1 and TRBJ2-7; D might be TRBD2 (5 bases). The CDR3 extends over 14 amino acids. With 4 bases removed from V and 5 bases from J, the gap between germline ends came to 18 bases. CDR1 and CDR2 (germline): SQVTM, ANQGSEA. CDR3 in DNA: TGCAGCGTTGCCCGATCCCCCGGGGTGGACGAGCAGTACTTC. Protein sequence: CSVARSPGVDEQYF.

The V and J genes are TRBV5-1 and TRBJ2-2; TRBD1 agrees at 7 bases. CDR3 length: 15 amino acids. The germline V gene encodes CDR1 SGHRS and CDR2 YFSETQ. V was clipped by 4 bases and J by 4 bases; unmatched bases: 7. This chain's CDR3 is CASSAGTDITGELFF. CDR3 nucleotides: TGCGCCAGCAGCGCCGGGACAGATATCACCGGGGAGCTGTTTTTT.

This clone was recorded once. The rearrangement uses TRBV15 and TRBJ1-5; 9 bases line up with TRBD1. The V and J ends lost 3 bases and 6 bases, in that order; junction bases with no gene match: 15. The CDR3 contains 18 residues. Germline CDR1 is LNHNV and CDR2 is YYDKDF (reference sequence). As DNA, the CDR3 is TGTGCCACCAGCAGGTTGGATGACACAGGGGGCTGGGCTCAGCCCCAGCATTTT. Its protein product is CATSRLDDTGGWAQPQHF.

V and J are TRBV15 and TRBJ2-3, with unresolved D. The V end was cut by 0 bases, the J end by 0 bases, with 7 bases between. The CDR3 runs to 15 residues. Germline assignment: CDR1 LNHNV and CDR2 YYDKDF (reference sequence). CDR3 DNA sequence: TGTGCCACCAGCAGAGATCGCCGTAGCACAGATACGCAGTATTTT. Encoded protein: CATSRDRRSTDTQYF. Complete variable domain (other parts from reference TRBV15 and TRBJ2-3): DAMVIQNPRYQVTQFGKPVTLSCSQTLNHNVMYWYQQKSSQAPKLLFHYYDKDFNNEADTPDNFQSRRPNTSFCFLDIRSPGLGDTAMYLCATSRDRRSTDTQYFGPGTRLTVL.

The rearrangement uses TRBV7-2 and TRBJ2-7; 7 positions agree with TRBD2. The CDR3 is 15 residues long. In germline, CDR1 is SGHTA, CDR2 FQGNSA. Germline trimming cut 1 base from V and 2 bases from J; bases unmatched to any gene: 5. The chain's CDR3 is CASSLESAGTYEQYF. Here the CDR3 DNA reads TGTGCCAGCAGCTTAGAGTCAGCGGGAACCTACGAGCAGTACTTC.

V and J are TRBV13 and TRBJ2-1; possible D gene TRBD2, 5 bases. The ends were cut back, 1 base at V and 4 bases at J, with 11 bases in the middle. Germline lookup yields CDR1 PRHDT and CDR2 FYEKMQ (reference sequence). CDR3 size: 15 residues. The CDR3, as DNA: TGTGCCAGCAGCTTAGCGTCAGGAGGTTACAATGAGCAGTTCTTC. Its protein product is CASSLASGGYNEQFF.

In nucleotides, the CDR3 is TGTGCCAGTAGTATAGATAGGGGGGGGCACAATGAGCAGTTCTTC. As protein: CASSIDRGGHNEQFF. The chain employs TRBV19 and TRBJ2-1, with D tentatively TRBD2 (7 bases). V lost 0 bases and J 5 bases, leaving 11 bases between the germline ends. CDR3 size: 15 residues. Germline CDR1 LNHDA, CDR2 SQIVND (reference sequence).

The rearrangement links TRBV4-2 to TRBJ2-6, with 12 positions matching TRBD1. The V gene's germline CDR1 is LGHNA and CDR2 YNFKEQ. The CDR3 is 21 residues long. The junction had 10 bases not matched to a gene; V was cut back by 0 bases and J by 1 base. CDR3 loop: CASSQDEYGTGGLSGANVLTF. CDR3 nucleotide sequence: TGTGCCAGCAGCCAAGATGAGTACGGGACAGGGGGCCTGTCTGGGGCCAACGTCCTGACTTTC.

This chain links TRBV6-6 with TRBJ1-2, with D maybe TRBD1 (6 bases). The CDR3 extends over 15 amino acids. Germline-derived CDR1 and CDR2 are MNHNY and SVGAGI (reference sequence). Between the trimmed V and J ends, which lost 8 bases and 1 base, there was a span of 17 bases. The CDR3 region is CASVFGDTRNYGYTF. The DNA for the CDR3 is TGTGCCAGCGTATTTGGGGACACTCGTAACTATGGCTACACCTTC.

The chain recombines TRBV6-5 with TRBJ2-7; 13 nucleotides align to TRBD2. This CDR3 has 13 residues. Per the germline V gene, CDR1 is MNHEY and CDR2 is SVGAGI. J was trimmed by 5 bases and V by 6 bases; bases with no gene match: 1. The CDR3 region has the DNA TGTGCCAGCAGAGGGACTAGCGGGAACGAGCAGTACTTC. Translating it yields CASRGTSGNEQYF.

The CDR3 DNA follows: TGTGCCAGCAGGACTAGCGGGAGGGGGGATACGGGGGACACCGGGGAGCTGTTTTTT. This gives the protein CASRTSGRGDTGDTGELFF. The rearrangement links TRBV6-4 to TRBJ2-2; the match to TRBD2 covers 14 bases. Germline V CDR1 and CDR2: MRHNA, SNTAGT. This CDR3 has 19 amino acids. After removal of 6 bases from V and 3 bases from J, the junction contained 12 bases not matched to a gene.

The V and J genes are TRBV5-1 and TRBJ2-1; D tentatively fits TRBD1 or TRBD2 (5 bases each). V was shortened by 4 bases and J by 8 bases, with 19 bases between the two germline ends. CDR3 length equals 15 residues. The germline gives CDR1 SGHRS, CDR2 YFSETQ. The CDR3 DNA reads TGCGCCAGCAGCAGGGGACCAAACTCACGCGATGAGCAGTTCTTC. This gives the protein CASSRGPNSRDEQFF.

The gene calls are TRBV5-1 and TRBJ1-6; D ambiguous. This CDR3 has 16 residues. V was pared by 5 bases and J by 1 base, with 13 bases between. Germline V gene lookup returns CDR1 SGHRS and CDR2 YFSETQ. In nucleotides, the CDR3 is TGCGCCAGCAGACCGGACTCGAGGTCCTATAATTCACCCCTCCACTTT. Protein: CASRPDSRSYNSPLHF.

The V and J genes are TRBV5-4 and TRBJ1-6; a possible D gene is TRBD1 (5 bases). The CDR3 length is 14 residues. CDR1 SGHNT and CDR2 YYREEE come from the germline V gene (reference sequence). Trimming cost V 5 bases and J 7 bases, with 13 bases left between them. The CDR3 nucleotides read TGTGCCAGCAGGCAGGATGCAGGGAATTCACCCCTCCACTTT. It specifies CASRQDAGNSPLHF.

This clone was detected once. The chain joins TRBV27 to TRBJ1-1, with D unresolved. The V gene's germline CDR1 is MNHEY and CDR2 SMNVEV (reference sequence). The CDR3 runs to 13 residues. Trimming pared 6 bases from V and 5 bases from J, leaving 13 bases between. CDR3 residues: CASRLSLPTEAFF. The DNA for the CDR3 is TGTGCCAGCAGGTTGTCCCTTCCTACTGAAGCTTTCTTT.

In its sample, this clone ranks as medium-sized. The chain combines TRBV20-1 with TRBJ1-1, with D possibly TRBD1 on 5 matching bases. Trimming stripped 6 bases from V and 6 bases from J, with 11 bases between. Germline CDR1 is DFQATT and CDR2 is SNEGSKA (reference sequence). The CDR3 is made up of 11 amino acids. CDR3 amino acids: CSAGLGAEAFF. In DNA form, the CDR3 reads TGCAGTGCCGGGCTGGGGGCTGAAGCTTTCTTT.

The rearrangement uses TRBV23-1 and TRBJ1-3, with D unclear. TRBV23-1 is classed as an ORF, of uncertain function. The CDR3 sequence is 17 residues long. Deletions cut 0 bases from V and 0 bases from J, with 12 bases between. The CDR3 sequence is CASSQSPRGLSGNTIYF. The CDR3 DNA is TGCGCCAGCAGTCAATCTCCAAGAGGGCTCTCTGGAAACACCATATATTTT.

This clone was observed a few times. The V call is TRBV6-7, the J call TRBJ1-5; no clear D gene. Being an ORF, TRBV6-7 has a function that is uncertain. This CDR3 is built from 15 residues. The ends were cut back, 5 bases at V and 5 bases at J, with 16 bases in the middle. CDR3 in DNA: TGTGCCAGCAGTGACGAACCGACAAACGATCAGCCCCAGCATTTT. This encodes CASSDEPTNDQPQHF.

The genes are TRBV9 and TRBJ2-5; 7 bases are a match to TRBD2. Germline CDR1 SGDLS, CDR2 YYNGEE. V dropped 4 bases and J dropped 2; count of bases not matched to a gene: 5. The CDR3 extends over 14 amino acids. The CDR3 spells CASSPSGKQETQYF. The CDR3 DNA follows: TGTGCCAGCAGCCCTAGCGGCAAGCAAGAGACCCAGTACTTC. Combining the CDR3 with reference TRBV9 and TRBJ2-5 gives the whole variable domain DSGVTQTPKHLITATGQRVTLRCSPRSGDLSVYWYQQSLDQGLQFLIQYYNGEERAKGNILERFSAQQFPDLHSELNLSSLELGDSALYFCASSPSGKQETQYFGPGTRLLVL.

This sequence joins TRBV4-3 and TRBJ2-2; 11 bases fit TRBD2. J gave up 4 bases and V 0 bases, and 4 bases lay outside the gene matches. This CDR3 has 17 residues. Germline V gene sequence: CDR1 LGHNA, CDR2 YSLEER. The CDR3 reads CASSQETSGSGTGELFF. As DNA, the CDR3 is TGCGCCAGCAGCCAAGAAACTAGCGGGAGTGGCACCGGGGAGCTGTTTTTT.

This chain uses TRBV6-1 with TRBJ1-5; D call uncertain. The CDR3 extends over 13 amino acids. CDR1 is MNHNS and CDR2 is SASEGT in the germline V gene. V lost 6 bases and J lost 2, with 8 bases in between. The CDR3 region has the DNA TGTGCCAGCAGCCCCTGGGGCAATCAGCCCCAGCATTTT. This sequence encodes CASSPWGNQPQHF.

The chain carries TRBV6-1 and TRBJ2-6; D possibly matches TRBD1 or TRBD2 (5 bases each). This CDR3 has 14 amino acids. Between the trimmed V and J ends, which lost 7 bases and 4 bases, there was a span of 11 bases. Germline V lookup: CDR1 MNHNS, CDR2 SASEGT. CDR3: CASKVGAGANVLTF. The CDR3 DNA is TGTGCCAGCAAGGTCGGGGCCGGGGCCAACGTCCTGACTTTC.